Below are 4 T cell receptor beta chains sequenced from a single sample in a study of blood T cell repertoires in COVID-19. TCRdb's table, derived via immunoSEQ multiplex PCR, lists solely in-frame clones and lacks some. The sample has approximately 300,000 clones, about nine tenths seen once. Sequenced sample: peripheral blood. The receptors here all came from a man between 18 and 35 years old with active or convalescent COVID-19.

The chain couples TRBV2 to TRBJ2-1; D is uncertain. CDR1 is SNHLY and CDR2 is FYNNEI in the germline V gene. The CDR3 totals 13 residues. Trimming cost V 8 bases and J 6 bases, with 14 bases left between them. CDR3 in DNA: TGTGCCAGCGGATTTTCTAGGATCAATGAGCAGTTCTTC. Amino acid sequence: CASGFSRINEQFF.

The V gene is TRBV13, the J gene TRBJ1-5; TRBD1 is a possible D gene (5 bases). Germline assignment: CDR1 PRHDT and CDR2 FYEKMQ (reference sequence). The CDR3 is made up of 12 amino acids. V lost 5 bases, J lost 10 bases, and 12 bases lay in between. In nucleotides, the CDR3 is TGTGCCAGCAGCGCGCAGGGAGGACCCCAGCATTTT. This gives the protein CASSAQGGPQHF.

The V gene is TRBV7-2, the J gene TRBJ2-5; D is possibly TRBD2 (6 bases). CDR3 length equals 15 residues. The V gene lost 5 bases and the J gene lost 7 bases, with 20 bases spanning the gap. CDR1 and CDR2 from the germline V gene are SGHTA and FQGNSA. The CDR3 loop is CASSTGRGTGRTQYF. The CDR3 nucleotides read TGTGCCAGCAGCACCGGCCGCGGGACCGGGCGGACCCAGTACTTC. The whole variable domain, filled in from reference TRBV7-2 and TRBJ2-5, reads GAGVSQSPSNKVTEKGKDVELRCDPISGHTALYWYRQSLGQGLEFLIYFQGNSAPDKSGLPSDRFSAERTGGSVSTLTIQRTQQEDSAVYLCASSTGRGTGRTQYFGPGTRLLVL.

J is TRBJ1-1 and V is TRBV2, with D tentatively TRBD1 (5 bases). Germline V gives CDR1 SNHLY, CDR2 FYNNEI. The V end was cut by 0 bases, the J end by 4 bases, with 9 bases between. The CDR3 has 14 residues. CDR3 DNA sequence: TGTGCCAGCAGTGAAGCGGGGGGGATCACTGAAGCTTTCTTT. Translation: CASSEAGGITEAFF.